Listed below are T cell receptor beta chains from one sample, sequenced in a study of cytomegalovirus exposure and HLA in healthy donors. Method: immunoSEQ multiplex PCR; TCRdb's copy keeps in-frame clones and lacks some. The table lists about 120,000 clones, 65% to 85% of them singletons. Sequencing used PBMCs. These receptors all stem from a woman between 40 and 55 years old in good health and CMV-seropositive. Each CDR3 is given with its conserved first and last residue. Each record gives: V gene, clone size, D gene, J gene, CDR3 protein, CDR3 DNA. The D gene is left open where the match is weak. Clone size is given for some rows only: seen once, a few or many times, or a class if the clone is expanded.

TRBV7-3	-	-	TRBJ1-1	CASSLVGNTEAFF	TGTGCCAGCAGCTTAGTCGGGAACACTGAAGCTTTCTTT
TRBV7-2	-	TRBD1	TRBJ2-2	CASSADSGTGTGELFF	TGTGCCAGCAGCGCTGACTCCGGGACAGGGACCGGGGAGCTGTTTTTT
TRBV6-6	-	-	TRBJ1-2	CASSYGQGDGYTF	TGTGCCAGCAGTTACGGTCAGGGCGATGGCTACACCTTC
TRBV6-5	-	TRBD1	TRBJ1-4	CASSYSTGINEKLFF	TGTGCCAGCAGTTACTCGACAGGGATTAATGAAAAACTGTTTTTT
TRBV5-6	-	TRBD1	TRBJ2-7	CASSAGTGTLEQYF	TGTGCCAGCAGTGCCGGGACAGGGACCCTGGAGCAGTACTTC
TRBV29-1	once	-	TRBJ2-1	CSGEGGSDEQFF	TGCAGCGGAGAGGGAGGTTCGGATGAGCAGTTCTTC
TRBV28	-	-	TRBJ2-3	CASSLSSGGGTDTQYF	TGTGCCAGCAGTTTATCGTCCGGCGGGGGCACAGATACGCAGTATTTT
TRBV6-1	few	TRBD1	TRBJ1-4	CASNRQGANEKLFF	TGTGCCAGCAATAGACAGGGGGCGAATGAAAAACTGTTTTTT
TRBV10-3	-	TRBD1	TRBJ1-1	CAISKTGDTEAFF	TGTGCCATCAGTAAGACAGGGGACACTGAAGCTTTCTTT
TRBV5-4	-	-	TRBJ2-7	CASSLGEGQGSYEQYF	TGTGCCAGCAGCTTGGGTGAAGGGCAGGGATCCTACGAGCAGTACTTC
TRBV7-8	-	TRBD1	TRBJ2-2	CASSSGTGPNTGELFF	TGTGCCAGCAGCTCGGGGACAGGTCCGAACACCGGGGAGCTGTTTTTT
TRBV7-2	few	TRBD1	TRBJ1-1	CASSLVQGAGRIRNTEAFF	TGTGCCAGCAGCTTAGTACAGGGGGCCGGTCGAATTAGAAACACTGAAGCTTTCTTT
TRBV28	-	TRBD2	TRBJ2-7	CASSWGGAYEQYF	TGTGCCAGCAGTTGGGGGGGTGCCTACGAGCAGTACTTC
TRBV30	-	-	TRBJ2-7	CAWSITGFEQYF	TGTGCCTGGAGTATAACAGGGTTTGAGCAGTACTTC
TRBV7-9	-	-	TRBJ2-3	CASSSPSGPGLDTQYF	TGTGCCAGCAGCTCTCCGAGCGGCCCCGGGTTAGATACGCAGTATTTT
TRBV28	-	-	TRBJ2-1	CASSLLGRTLKNYNEQFF	TGTGCCAGCAGTTTATTAGGAAGGACATTGAAGAATTACAATGAGCAGTTCTTC
TRBV2	-	-	TRBJ1-5	CASTREGNQPQHF	TGTGCCAGCACCAGGGAGGGCAATCAGCCCCAGCATTTT
TRBV4-3	-	-	TRBJ1-2	CASSQDGTAGYNYGYTF	TGCGCCAGCAGCCAAGATGGCACGGCAGGGTACAACTATGGCTACACCTTC
TRBV9	-	-	TRBJ2-3	CASSAQTGSFTDTQYF	TGTGCCAGCAGCGCCCAAACAGGGTCCTTCACAGATACGCAGTATTTT
TRBV5-1	few	TRBD2	TRBJ2-2	CASSIGLALSGELFF	TGCGCCAGCAGCATCGGACTAGCGTTATCCGGGGAGCTGTTTTTT
TRBV5-1	-	-	TRBJ1-5	CASSLDGAGNQPQHF	TGCGCCAGCAGCTTGGATGGGGCAGGCAATCAGCCCCAGCATTTT
TRBV5-6	-	-	TRBJ2-7	CASSLPPSRRTENYEQYF	TGTGCCAGCAGCCTACCCCCCTCTAGGCGGACAGAAAATTACGAGCAGTACTTC
TRBV4-3	-	-	TRBJ1-1	CASSQDLPGTNTEAFF	TGCGCCAGCAGCCAAGATCTTCCAGGTACGAACACTGAAGCTTTCTTT
TRBV5-4	-	-	TRBJ1-5	CASSLGGQRNQPQHF	TGTGCCAGCAGCTTGGGAGGACAGCGGAATCAGCCCCAGCATTTT
TRBV9	-	-	TRBJ1-3	CASSVVPGANSGNTIYF	TGTGCCAGCAGCGTAGTTCCAGGGGCGAACTCTGGAAACACCATATATTTT
TRBV9	-	-	TRBJ2-5	CASSVGLGGVFETQYF	TGTGCCAGCAGCGTAGGTTTAGGGGGAGTATTTGAGACCCAGTACTTC
TRBV19	-	TRBD1	TRBJ1-2	CASSINWTGQGGYTF	TGTGCCAGTAGTATAAACTGGACAGGCCAGGGCGGCTACACCTTC
TRBV29-1	-	TRBD1	TRBJ2-1	CSVITRGPYEQFF	TGCAGCGTTATAACCAGGGGGCCATATGAGCAGTTCTTC